Sequencing of this TCR beta chain was carried out in a study of blood T cells in healthy people across ages. Study results and limitations: Using unsorted PBMCs precluded a conclusive naive versus antigen-experienced comparison. Higher diversity and more naive CD4+ cells were features of long-lived donors, compared to aged donors. As age increased, TCR beta diversity per million T cells fell in a roughly linear fashion.

With respect to this clonotype: Antigen specificity is unknown.

The CDR3 length is 14 residues. Looked up from germline, CDR1 is SEHNR and CDR2 is FQNEAQ (reference sequence). Trimming stripped 3 bases from V and 10 bases from J, with 16 bases between. The second PCR ran roughly 7 to 12 cycles with a sample-barcoded 5' primer and J-beta primers. Every cDNA was tagged by a template-switch adaptor with 12 random nucleotides. TCRdb ran MiXCR on the 5' RACE reads and lists one entry per CDR3 protein. The profile shows 700,000 to 950,000 distinct CDR3 sequences, about 42% of them singletons. Input material: blood. The source is a woman aged 55-69 years in good health. This rearrangement joins TRBV7-9 to TRBJ2-1; no definite D call. CDR3 DNA sequence: TGTGCCAGCAGCTTCTTACAGCCCGACGTGGAGCAGTTCTTC. Translation gives CASSFLQPDVEQFF.